The T cell receptor beta chain described here comes from a study of T cells in Graves' hyperthyroidism and ophthalmopathy. The CDR3 covers 14 residues. Germline-derived CDR1 and CDR2 are SQVTM and ANQGSEA. Deletions cut 4 bases from V and 2 bases from J, with 12 bases between. This clonotype turned up a few times. RNA transcripts gave rise to amplified TCR beta CDR3 regions. A first-round RT-PCR of the TCR CDR3 used the HTBI primer set. Each CDR3 protein gets one entry after TCRdb re-called the multiplex PCR reads with MiXCR. The table includes 340,000 or so distinct CDR3 sequences, roughly 20% detected once.

V usage is TRBV29-1 and J usage is TRBJ1-5; weak D call: TRBD1 (5 bases). The receptor's source is a woman in her forties or fifties with Graves' hyperthyroidism. Material for sequencing was blood. CDR3: CSVVSGGGNQPQHF. CDR3 nucleotides: TGCAGCGTTGTCAGTGGGGGTGGCAATCAGCCCCAGCATTTT.